This entry is about one TCR beta chain. The antigen is unknown. The data were produced by immunoSEQ multiplex PCR, yet TCRdb's version contains in-frame clones alone and is incomplete. The sample includes 72,000 or so clones, roughly 81% seen only once; the top ten take approximately 13%. This record belongs to a study of T cells in localized non-small cell lung cancer. Study-wide results and caveats: Longer overall survival was linked to higher blood T cell density. Highest T cell clonality was seen in uninvolved adjacent lung, surpassing that measured in tumor. The appearance of a median 57 of the top 100 tumor clones was seen in adjacent lung. Only one tumor region went through sequencing, so heterogeneity may still be there.

V was trimmed by 6 bases and J by 3 bases, leaving 18 bases between them. The CDR3 totals 15 residues. Germline CDR1 is SQVTM and CDR2 is ANQGSEA. Material: peripheral blood, obtained before any cancer treatment. This TCR derives from a female donor of 60 years or more with stage I lung adenocarcinoma. The rearrangement uses TRBV29-1 and TRBJ1-5; D is possibly TRBD1 (6 bases). The CDR3 nucleotides read TGCAGCGTCCAGCCACACGGGGGGCCCAATCAGCCCCAGCATTTT. This gives the protein CSVQPHGGPNQPQHF.